This T cell receptor beta chain originates from a study of early T cells in non-severe SARS-CoV-2 infection. Study-wide background: Chains stayed unpaired after sequencing of bulk RNA from unsorted whole blood.

The germline gives CDR1 LNHDA, CDR2 SQIVND (reference sequence). Trimming stripped 8 bases from V and 6 bases from J, with 16 bases between. This CDR3 comprises 13 residues. Unique molecular identifiers were added to individual cDNA molecules. TCRdb recomputed calls from the 5' RACE reads with MiXCR, one row per CDR3 protein. Of some 77,000 distinct CDR3 sequences listed, 16% are singletons. Remarks on this clonotype: Its antigen is undetermined.

Study-wide findings and caveats: Comparison of clonotypes with VDJdb favored anti-spike CD8 responses while missing private and CD4 specificities.

This chain uses TRBV19 with TRBJ1-2; TRBD1 might be the D (5 bases). Sequencing was performed on whole blood. This receptor was identified in an adult who was a healthcare worker with PCR-confirmed SARS-CoV-2 infection or an uninfected control (not recorded which). For the CDR3, the DNA is TGTGCCAGTTCCTACGGGACGGGTGATGGCTACACCTTC. This sequence encodes CASSYGTGDGYTF.